Each of the 5 T cell receptor beta chains below was sequenced from the same sample in a study of shared clonotypes between healthy human individuals. Clones were read by immunoSEQ multiplex PCR, and TCRdb kept only the in-frame ones, dropping some. The sample has around 2.5 million clones, over 85% seen once. Specimen: naive CD4+ T cells from PBMCs. Subset of the sample: CD45RA+ positively selected. These receptor sequences come from a man aged 18 to 30 in good health. Some clones in this sample may be carry-over from other donors' samples.

The chain carries TRBV11-2 and TRBJ2-6; TRBD1 aligns across 7 bases. In germline, CDR1 is SGHAT, CDR2 FQNNGV. V shed 6 bases and J 12 bases; nucleotides not matched to a gene: 11. This CDR3 is 14 amino acids long. CDR3 residues: CASRRLQGPPVLTF. The DNA of the CDR3 is TGTGCCAGCAGGCGACTACAGGGGCCCCCCGTCCTGACTTTC.

The chain recombines TRBV5-4 with TRBJ2-1; 7 bases line up with TRBD1. The CDR3 covers 15 residues. With V trimmed by 3 bases and J by 7 bases, 10 bases remained unmatched. Looked up from germline, CDR1 is SGHNT and CDR2 is YYREEE (reference sequence). The CDR3 region is CASSSLQGMQNEQFF. CDR3 nucleotide sequence: TGTGCCAGCAGCTCCCTACAGGGGATGCAAAATGAGCAGTTCTTC.

V and J are TRBV10-3 and TRBJ2-3; 10 bases agree with TRBD2. Germline V lookup: CDR1 ENHRY, CDR2 SYGVKD. There are 18 residues in the CDR3. V dropped 3 bases and J dropped 4; count of bases not matched to a gene: 13. CDR3 bases: TGTGCCATCAGTGAAGGCCTAGCGGGAGCCGGGGAGGCAGATACGCAGTATTTT. Residues: CAISEGLAGAGEADTQYF.

The chain links TRBV19 to TRBJ2-7; 10 bases map to TRBD1. After removal of 5 bases from V and 4 bases from J, the junction contained 5 bases not matched to a gene. The CDR3 extends over 14 amino acids. Germline loops: CDR1 LNHDA, CDR2 SQIVND (reference sequence). CDR3 DNA: TGTGCCAGTAGTGGCGGACAGGGGGAGTACGAGCAGTACTTC. It translates to CASSGGQGEYEQYF. Using reference TRBV19 and TRBJ2-7 for the parts outside the CDR3, the full variable domain is DGGITQSPKYLFRKEGQNVTLSCEQNLNHDAMYWYRQDPGQGLRLIYYSQIVNDFQKGDIAEGYSVSREKKESFPLTVTSAQKNPTAFYLCASSGGQGEYEQYFGPGTRLTVT.

The rearrangement links TRBV5-4 to TRBJ2-2, with TRBD2 matching over 12 bases. V gave up 4 bases and J gave up 8 bases; unmatched junction bases: 9. The CDR3 extends over 16 amino acids. Germline V gives CDR1 SGHNT, CDR2 YYREEE (reference sequence). CDR3 sequence: CASSDRLAGVSGELFF. The CDR3 DNA is TGTGCCAGCAGCGATAGACTAGCGGGAGTAAGTGGGGAGCTGTTTTTT.